The rows below give T cell receptor beta chains drawn from one sample of a study of T cells in Graves' hyperthyroidism and ophthalmopathy. TCRdb independently ran MiXCR on the multiplex PCR reads; one entry per CDR3 protein. Of around 800,000 distinct CDR3 sequences listed, 38% were seen once; the top ten hold 7% to 10%. Material: blood. The receptors here all came from a man aged 18 to 30 with Graves' hyperthyroidism. The CDR3 runs from the conserved cysteine through the conserved F or W. Fields, in order: CDR3 protein, CDR3 DNA, clone size, D gene, J gene, V gene. A D gene is named only where the DNA matches it firmly. Part of the rows lack a size; the others show once, few, many or a class for expanded clones.

CDR3aa: CSATTPRPLAGDTQYF
CDR3nt: TGCAGTGCTACTACCCCTAGGCCCCTCGCGGGAGATACGCAGTATTTT
abundance: once
d_gene: NA
j_gene: TRBJ2-3
v_gene: TRBV20-1

CDR3aa: CASSQGFGMTYGYTF
CDR3nt: TGTGCCAGCAGCCAAGGATTCGGGATGACTTATGGCTACACCTTC
abundance: once
d_gene: NA
j_gene: TRBJ1-2
v_gene: TRBV3-1

CDR3aa: CASRDNTGTGSPLHF
CDR3nt: TGTGCCAGCAGAGACAATACAGGGACGGGTTCACCCCTCCACTTT
abundance: NA
d_gene: NA
j_gene: TRBJ1-6
v_gene: TRBV27

CDR3aa: CASIGGSAPLGYGYTF
CDR3nt: TGCGCCAGCATCGGGGGGTCGGCTCCTCTCGGCTATGGCTACACCTTC
abundance: NA
d_gene: NA
j_gene: TRBJ1-2
v_gene: TRBV10-1

CDR3aa: CASSLPSSGANVLTF
CDR3nt: TGTGCCAGCAGCCTCCCCAGCTCTGGGGCCAACGTCCTGACTTTC
abundance: many
d_gene: NA
j_gene: TRBJ2-6
v_gene: TRBV9

CDR3aa: CSARGGGVEKLFF
CDR3nt: TGCAGTGCTAGAGGGGGGGGAGTCGAAAAACTGTTTTTT
abundance: many
d_gene: NA
j_gene: TRBJ1-4
v_gene: TRBV20-1

CDR3aa: CSVENRTENTEAFF
CDR3nt: TGCAGCGTTGAAAACCGGACAGAGAACACTGAAGCTTTCTTT
abundance: many
d_gene: NA
j_gene: TRBJ1-1
v_gene: TRBV29-1

CDR3aa: CSVEEAVSYEQYF
CDR3nt: TGCAGCGTTGAAGAGGCAGTTTCCTACGAGCAGTACTTC
abundance: many
d_gene: NA
j_gene: TRBJ2-7
v_gene: TRBV29-1

CDR3aa: CASSFRTSGNTIYF
CDR3nt: TGTGCCAGCAGCTTCCGTACCTCTGGAAACACCATATATTTT
abundance: many
d_gene: NA
j_gene: TRBJ1-3
v_gene: TRBV5-4

CDR3aa: CASGLDEDTEAFF
CDR3nt: TGTGCCAGCGGCTTGGACGAGGACACTGAAGCTTTCTTT
abundance: NA
d_gene: NA
j_gene: TRBJ1-1
v_gene: TRBV5-6

CDR3aa: CASSERSVGQPQHF
CDR3nt: TGTGCCAGCAGTGAAAGGTCGGTCGGCCAGCCCCAGCATTTT
abundance: NA
d_gene: NA
j_gene: TRBJ1-5
v_gene: TRBV6-1

CDR3aa: CASSAHTGELFF
CDR3nt: TGTGCCAGCAGCGCGCATACCGGGGAGCTGTTTTTT
abundance: many
d_gene: NA
j_gene: TRBJ2-2
v_gene: TRBV7-6

CDR3aa: CATSEETGRNTGELFF
CDR3nt: TGTGCCACCAGTGAAGAGACAGGGCGGAACACCGGGGAGCTGTTTTTT
abundance: many
d_gene: TRBD1
j_gene: TRBJ2-2
v_gene: TRBV24-1

CDR3aa: CSAQSGGAQTEAFF
CDR3nt: TGCAGTGCTCAGTCAGGGGGGGCGCAGACTGAAGCTTTCTTT
abundance: NA
d_gene: TRBD1
j_gene: TRBJ1-1
v_gene: TRBV20-1

CDR3aa: CASSPQTGRSGYTF
CDR3nt: TGTGCCAGCAGCCCACAGACTGGGCGCAGCGGCTACACCTTC
abundance: NA
d_gene: NA
j_gene: TRBJ1-2
v_gene: TRBV7-2

CDR3aa: CASSSDRSNSPLHF
CDR3nt: TGTGCCAGCAGTTCGGACAGATCGAATTCACCCCTCCACTTT
abundance: NA
d_gene: NA
j_gene: TRBJ1-6
v_gene: TRBV6-6

CDR3aa: CASSPSGGYDYTF
CDR3nt: TGTGCCAGCAGTCCCTCAGGGGGGTACGACTACACCTTC
abundance: NA
d_gene: TRBD1
j_gene: TRBJ1-2
v_gene: TRBV6-5

CDR3aa: CASSAIAGESNEKLFF
CDR3nt: TGTGCCAGCAGTGCTATCGCCGGCGAGTCTAATGAAAAACTGTTTTTT
abundance: NA
d_gene: NA
j_gene: TRBJ1-4
v_gene: TRBV25-1

CDR3aa: CASYPANTGELFF
CDR3nt: TGCGCCAGCTACCCCGCAAACACCGGGGAGCTGTTTTTT
abundance: few
d_gene: NA
j_gene: TRBJ2-2
v_gene: TRBV5-1

CDR3aa: CASSQEGVTEAFF
CDR3nt: TGTGCCAGCAGCCAAGAGGGCGTCACTGAAGCTTTCTTT
abundance: NA
d_gene: NA
j_gene: TRBJ1-1
v_gene: TRBV4-1

CDR3aa: CASSIGQGVVYGYTF
CDR3nt: TGTGCCAGTAGTATCGGACAGGGGGTCGTCTATGGCTACACCTTC
abundance: NA
d_gene: TRBD1
j_gene: TRBJ1-2
v_gene: TRBV19

CDR3aa: CSAIGQFSYEQYF
CDR3nt: TGCAGTGCTATCGGACAGTTCTCGTACGAGCAGTACTTC
abundance: NA
d_gene: NA
j_gene: TRBJ2-7
v_gene: TRBV20-1

CDR3aa: CASSELGRKETQYF
CDR3nt: TGTGCCAGCAGTGAATTAGGCAGAAAAGAGACCCAGTACTTC
abundance: NA
d_gene: NA
j_gene: TRBJ2-5
v_gene: TRBV25-1